A single sample is the source of the 28 T cell receptor beta chains below, sequenced in a study of Tregs in tolerant kidney transplant recipients. Libraries were prepared by immunoSEQ multiplex PCR; TCRdb keeps only in-frame clonotypes and omits some of them. In the table there are 62,000 or so clones, roughly 98% of which are singletons. This specimen consisted of Tregs from blood, obtained before the transplant. The receptors stem from a human donor who received a combined kidney and bone marrow transplant.

In nucleotides, the CDR3 is TGTGCCAGCACCGACAGGGTGGGTGGCTACACCTTC. Encoded protein: CASTDRVGGYTF. The V call is TRBV27, the J call TRBJ1-2; 7 nucleotides line up with TRBD1. CDR3 length equals 12 residues. Trimming at V came to 7 bases and at J to 7 bases, leaving 6 bases not matched to a gene. Germline values: CDR1 MNHEY, CDR2 SMNVEV (reference sequence).

This chain links TRBV7-2 with TRBJ1-5; 8 bases line up with TRBD1. V lost 2 bases, J lost 7 bases, and 4 bases stayed unmatched. This CDR3 is built from 14 residues. CDR1 and CDR2 from the germline V gene are SGHTA and FQGNSA. As DNA, the CDR3 is TGTGCCAGCAGCTTAAGGTCAGGGGGCCAGCCCCAGCATTTT. Translated, it gives CASSLRSGGQPQHF. Drawing the rest from reference TRBV7-2 and TRBJ1-5, the complete variable domain is GAGVSQSPSNKVTEKGKDVELRCDPISGHTALYWYRQSLGQGLEFLIYFQGNSAPDKSGLPSDRFSAERTGGSVSTLTIQRTQQEDSAVYLCASSLRSGGQPQHFGDGTRLSIL.

This chain connects TRBV2 to TRBJ2-7; no clear D. The germline V and J ends were trimmed by 3 bases and 6 bases, with 9 bases remaining between them. The CDR3 consists of 12 residues. CDR1 and CDR2 (germline): SNHLY, FYNNEI. The CDR3 nucleotides are TGTGCCAGCAGTGAGAGACTCGGCGAGCAGTACTTC. Translation gives CASSERLGEQYF.

This chain connects TRBV27 to TRBJ1-1; maybe TRBD1 (6 bases). CDR3 length: 17 amino acids. In germline, CDR1 is MNHEY, CDR2 SMNVEV (reference sequence). The V gene lost 5 bases and the J gene lost 0 bases, with 19 bases spanning the gap. The CDR3 sequence: CASSLTWGGQVNTEAFF. The CDR3 DNA sequence: TGTGCCAGCAGTCTCACTTGGGGGGGGCAAGTGAACACTGAAGCTTTCTTT.

V usage is TRBV7-9 and J usage is TRBJ1-2; D gene unclear. CDR3 length equals 13 residues. Trimming took off 0 bases at V and 5 bases at J, with 7 bases between the two ends. The germline V gene encodes CDR1 SEHNR and CDR2 FQNEAQ (reference sequence). The CDR3 region is CASSLAEGYGYTF. CDR3 DNA sequence: TGTGCCAGCAGCTTAGCGGAGGGTTATGGCTACACCTTC.

This clone was found many times. The chain carries TRBV29-1 and TRBJ1-1, with a possible D match to TRBD1 (5 bases). There are 10 residues in the CDR3. Germline values: CDR1 SQVTM, CDR2 ANQGSEA. The V end lost 4 bases, the J end lost 8 bases, and 8 bases lay between the germline ends. CDR3 protein: CSVVRTEAFF. The CDR3 bases are TGCAGCGTTGTCCGGACAGAAGCTTTCTTT.

The rearrangement links TRBV6-5 to TRBJ2-1; possible D gene TRBD1, 6 bases. Looked up from germline, CDR1 is MNHEY and CDR2 is SVGAGI. Trimming removed 5 bases at V and 8 bases at J, with 16 bases between. The CDR3 is 14 residues long. CDR3 DNA: TGTGCCAGCAGTCGACGAGTACAGGGCCATGAGCAGTTCTTC. Residues: CASSRRVQGHEQFF.

This chain uses TRBV4-3 with TRBJ1-4; D possibly corresponds to TRBD1 (6 bases). The CDR3 totals 16 residues. Trimming cost V 0 bases and J 0 bases, with 8 bases left between them. Germline CDR1 is LGHNA and CDR2 is YSLEER. The CDR3 is CASSQEGGATNEKLFF. The DNA for the CDR3 is TGCGCCAGCAGCCAAGAAGGGGGAGCAACTAATGAAAAACTGTTTTTT.

The V call is TRBV28, the J call TRBJ1-1; D gene uncertain. This CDR3 is built from 11 residues. The V gene lost 6 bases and the J gene lost 1 base, with 3 bases spanning the gap. The germline V gene has CDR1 MDHEN and CDR2 SYDVKM. CDR3: CASRRNTEAFF. The CDR3 DNA sequence: TGTGCCAGCAGGAGGAACACTGAAGCTTTCTTT.

Comments on this clone: This specimen includes other DNA sequences encoding the same CDR3. The J gene is TRBJ1-2, the V gene TRBV5-1; D is possibly TRBD1 (6 bases). V was shortened by 4 bases and J by 7 bases, with 8 bases between the two germline ends. The germline CDR1 and CDR2 sequences are SGHRS and YFSETQ. CDR3 size: 11 residues. The CDR3 protein is CASSGGAGYTF. CDR3 bases: TGCGCCAGCAGCGGGGGGGCTGGCTACACCTTC.

The chain links TRBV11-3 to TRBJ1-2, with TRBD1 identical over 8 bases. The V gene end was trimmed by 5 bases and the J gene end by 3 bases; junction bases not matched to a gene: 2. Germline V gives CDR1 SGHNT, CDR2 YENEEA. There are 13 residues in the CDR3. Written as DNA, the CDR3 is TGTGCCAGCAGCCCACAGGGGGACTATGGCTACACCTTC. Protein sequence: CASSPQGDYGYTF.

This chain uses TRBV2 with TRBJ2-4, with D possibly matching TRBD1 (5 bases). Per the germline V gene, CDR1 is SNHLY and CDR2 is FYNNEI. The CDR3 has 17 residues. The germline V and J ends were trimmed by 4 bases and 0 bases, with 16 bases remaining between them. The CDR3 reads CASSARVSYLAKNIQYF. Here the CDR3 DNA reads TGTGCCAGCAGTGCCAGGGTCAGCTATCTAGCCAAAAACATTCAGTACTTC.

The genes are TRBV28 and TRBJ2-7, with 9 bases matching TRBD1. CDR1 is MDHEN and CDR2 is SYDVKM in the germline V gene. V gave up 1 base and J gave up 9 bases; unmatched junction bases: 7. The CDR3 length is 14 residues. CDR3: CASSLYGQGMGQYF. The CDR3 bases are TGTGCCAGCAGTTTATACGGACAGGGGATGGGGCAGTACTTC.

The V and J genes are TRBV5-1 and TRBJ1-2; D gene unclear. This CDR3 comprises 13 residues. Germline V gene sequence: CDR1 SGHRS, CDR2 YFSETQ. V lost 4 bases to trimming and J lost 1 base, with 8 bases between them. CDR3 coding DNA: TGCGCCAGCAGCCCCACAGTTAACTATGGCTACACCTTC. Amino acids: CASSPTVNYGYTF.

The genes are TRBV11-3 and TRBJ1-6; the match to TRBD1 covers 9 bases. V was pared by 2 bases and J by 4 bases, with 9 bases of the junction left unmatched. Germline V gene data show CDR1 as SGHNT and CDR2 as YENEEA. This CDR3 is 18 amino acids long. CDR3 sequence reads: CASSLPEPGQGYNSPLHF. Here the CDR3 DNA reads TGTGCCAGCAGCTTACCCGAGCCGGGACAGGGTTATAATTCACCCCTCCACTTT.

The chain is built from TRBV4-1 and TRBJ2-7; maybe TRBD2 (6 bases). Trimming pared 1 base from V and 0 bases from J, leaving 13 bases between. The CDR3 length is 16 residues. Germline-derived CDR1 and CDR2 are MGHRA and YSYEKL. The CDR3 sequence is CASSQVYGGLSYEQYF. CDR3 in DNA: TGCGCCAGCAGCCAAGTTTACGGGGGACTCTCCTACGAGCAGTACTTC.

This chain joins TRBV9 and TRBJ2-6; weak D call: TRBD1 (6 bases). Trimming removed 3 bases from V and 2 bases from J, with 9 bases in between. This CDR3 is 15 amino acids long. CDR1 and CDR2 (germline): SGDLS, YYNGEE. As DNA, the CDR3 is TGTGCCAGCAGCGACGCAGGGGCTGGGGCCAACGTCCTGACTTTC. Protein sequence: CASSDAGAGANVLTF.

The chain links TRBV6-1 to TRBJ2-2; TRBD2 matches at 8 bases. V lost 8 bases and J lost 4; bases outside the gene matches: 6. This CDR3 comprises 14 residues. Germline CDR1 and CDR2: MNHNS and SASEGT. Here the CDR3 reads CASQVLAVTGELFF. The CDR3 DNA reads as TGTGCCAGCCAGGTACTAGCGGTCACCGGGGAGCTGTTTTTT.

This chain uses TRBV11-1 with TRBJ1-2, with D hard to call. The germline CDR1 and CDR2 sequences are SGHAT and FQDESV (reference sequence). The CDR3 has 12 residues. V was clipped by 3 bases and J by 7 bases, with 9 bases between them. The CDR3 coding sequence is TGTGCCAGCAGCTTGCGGGGATTTGGCTACACCTTC. This codes for CASSLRGFGYTF.

V is TRBV28 and J is TRBJ1-1; D is unclear. The CDR3 has 11 residues. V was cut by 1 base and J by 12 bases, with 9 bases left in between. Germline CDR1 MDHEN, CDR2 SYDVKM. The CDR3 DNA sequence: TGTGCCAGCAGTTTATTGGGCGTACCTTTCTTT. Translation gives CASSLLGVPFF. The whole variable domain, remainder taken from reference TRBV28 and TRBJ1-1, is DVKVTQSSRYLVKRTGEKVFLECVQDMDHENMFWYRQDPGLGLRLIYFSYDVKMKEKGDIPEGYSVSREKKERFSLILESASTNQTSMYLCASSLLGVPFFGQGTRLTVV.

The rearrangement joins TRBV25-1 to TRBJ1-4; TRBD1 matches at 10 bases. This CDR3 contains 16 residues. Germline V gene lookup returns CDR1 MGHDK and CDR2 SYGVNS. Trimming removed 8 bases from V and 8 bases from J; junction bases left unmatched: 14. The CDR3 spells CASPPRRGTGEEKLFF. CDR3 coding DNA: TGTGCCAGCCCCCCCCGGAGAGGGACAGGGGAGGAAAAACTGTTTTTT.

This chain links TRBV7-2 with TRBJ2-5; the D is unclear. The CDR3 length is 14 residues. The germline V gene encodes CDR1 SGHTA and CDR2 FQGNSA. Trimming took off 0 bases at V and 4 bases at J, with 9 bases between the two ends. CDR3 loop: CASSLAVVRETQYF. The CDR3 nucleotides read TGTGCCAGCAGCTTAGCGGTAGTTCGAGAGACCCAGTACTTC.

The chain couples TRBV5-6 to TRBJ2-7; 7 nucleotides line up with TRBD1. Germline CDR1 is SGHDT and CDR2 is YYEEEE. V gave up 1 base and J gave up 2 bases; unmatched junction bases: 3. This CDR3 region has 14 residues. CDR3 amino acids: CASSLRDSTYEQYF. In DNA, the CDR3 is TGTGCCAGCAGCTTGAGGGACAGTACCTACGAGCAGTACTTC.

CDR3 in amino acids: CASQQAGGELFF. DNA for the CDR3: TGTGCCAGCCAGCAAGCGGGCGGGGAGCTGTTTTTT. The chain links TRBV6-5 to TRBJ2-2, with D perhaps TRBD2 (6 bases). The CDR3 covers 12 residues. V was trimmed by 8 bases and J by 7 bases, leaving 11 bases between them. CDR1 and CDR2 (germline): MNHEY, SVGAGI.

V usage is TRBV29-1 and J usage is TRBJ2-7; D not certain. This CDR3 is built from 13 residues. The V end was cut by 1 base, the J end by 6 bases, with 13 bases between. The germline CDR1 and CDR2 sequences are SQVTM and ANQGSEA. The DNA for the CDR3 is TGCAGCGTTGAAGGGTCAGGTTTTGGCGAGCAGTACTTC. Its translation is CSVEGSGFGEQYF.

This clone appeared once. The V call is TRBV2, the J call TRBJ2-7; D uncertain. Trimming took off 2 bases at V and 3 bases at J, with 2 bases between the two ends. The CDR3 is 11 residues long. The V gene's germline CDR1 is SNHLY and CDR2 FYNNEI. The CDR3 loop is CASSELYEQYF. The CDR3 coding sequence is TGTGCCAGCAGTGAACTCTACGAGCAGTACTTC.

The V gene is TRBV11-3, the J gene TRBJ2-7, with TRBD2 matching 12 bases. Trimming removed 2 bases from V and 4 bases from J; junction bases left unmatched: 3. The CDR3 covers 15 residues. Germline CDR1 and CDR2: SGHNT and YENEEA. CDR3 sequence (DNA): TGTGCCAGCAGCTTACAGGGGACTAGCGGGTACGAGCAGTACTTC. Its translation is CASSLQGTSGYEQYF.

V is TRBV5-1 and J is TRBJ2-7; no clear D. CDR1 and CDR2 (germline): SGHRS, YFSETQ. The CDR3 covers 12 residues. The ends were cut back, 4 bases at V and 3 bases at J, with 8 bases in the middle. DNA for the CDR3: TGCGCCAGCAGCGGAAACAGCTACGAGCAGTACTTC. This codes for CASSGNSYEQYF.